The 19 T cell receptor beta chains below all came from one sample that was sequenced in a study of blood T cell repertoires in COVID-19. TCRdb keeps only in-frame clones here, not all; method: immunoSEQ multiplex PCR. This sample has about 120,000 clones; approximately 77% occur once, and the top ten carry approximately 8%. Specimen: peripheral blood. Receptor source: a human donor in a cohort sampled during active COVID-19.

The chain uses TRBV6-1 and TRBJ2-7; D unclear. The CDR3 is 14 amino acids. Trimming stripped 1 base from V and 4 bases from J, with 11 bases between. Germline V gene sequence: CDR1 MNHNS, CDR2 SASEGT. DNA for the CDR3: TGTGCCAGCAGTGAAGTGGCTCTAGTGTACGAGCAGTACTTC. This encodes CASSEVALVYEQYF.

V usage is TRBV7-9 and J usage is TRBJ1-2; D not resolved. The germline V gene encodes CDR1 SEHNR and CDR2 FQNEAQ (reference sequence). CDR3 length: 14 residues. The ends were cut back, 7 bases at V and 0 bases at J, with 12 bases in the middle. The CDR3 DNA sequence: TGTGCCAGCATCCTGACGGGAGCTAACTATGGCTACACCTTC. The encoded protein is CASILTGANYGYTF.

The chain employs TRBV30 and TRBJ1-1, with TRBD1 matching 12 bases. Germline V CDR1 and CDR2: GTSNPN, SVGIG (reference sequence). The CDR3 runs to 16 residues. With 5 bases clipped from V and 5 bases from J, the junction kept 12 bases outside the gene matches. CDR3 residues: CAWGTGGLGFGTEAFF. For the CDR3, the DNA is TGTGCCTGGGGGACAGGGGGCTTGGGGTTCGGTACTGAAGCTTTCTTT.

The sample holds a few counts of this clone. The V call is TRBV27, the J call TRBJ2-7; D is possibly TRBD2 (5 bases). This CDR3 is 14 amino acids long. V lost 5 bases and J 5 bases, leaving 16 bases between the germline ends. Germline CDR1 is MNHEY and CDR2 is SMNVEV (reference sequence). For the CDR3, the DNA is TGTGCCAGCAGTCGAACCCTCGGGGAACACGAGCAGTACTTC. Translation gives CASSRTLGEHEQYF.

The chain joins TRBV10-2 to TRBJ1-6; possibly TRBD1 for D (5 bases). V lost 4 bases and J 7 bases, leaving 11 bases between the germline ends. The length of the CDR3 is 14 residues. Germline V CDR1 and CDR2: WSHSY, SAAADI. CDR3 nucleotide sequence: TGCGCCAGCAGTGTTGGGGGGAAAAATTCACCCCTCCACTTT. It is translated as CASSVGGKNSPLHF.

This clone is classed as medium-sized. The J gene is TRBJ2-7, the V gene TRBV7-6; a weak D match, TRBD1 (6 bases). Germline loops: CDR1 SGHVS, CDR2 FNYEAQ. The V end was cut by 1 base, the J end by 4 bases, with 11 bases between. The CDR3 runs to 14 residues. The CDR3 reads CASSLGAGVYEQYF. The CDR3 DNA is TGTGCCAGCAGCTTAGGGGCAGGGGTATACGAGCAGTACTTC.

Details on this clone: The sample carries other DNA sequences with the same CDR3. The rearrangement links TRBV28 to TRBJ2-7; maybe TRBD1 (5 bases). The CDR3 runs 12 residues. The V gene's germline CDR1 is MDHEN and CDR2 SYDVKM. With 6 bases removed from V and 4 bases from J, the gap between germline ends came to 10 bases. CDR3 residues: CASRPPGYEQYF. The CDR3, as DNA: TGTGCCAGCAGACCCCCAGGGTACGAGCAGTACTTC.

V is TRBV6-5 and J is TRBJ2-1; D possibly corresponds to TRBD2 (5 bases). Germline assignment: CDR1 MNHEY and CDR2 SVGAGI. The CDR3 extends over 14 amino acids. Trimming pared 0 bases from V and 16 bases from J, leaving 19 bases between. The CDR3 DNA is TGTGCCAGCAGTTACTCGACATCGGCCCGTAGCGTCTTCTTC. As protein: CASSYSTSARSVFF.

In DNA, the CDR3 is TGTGCCAGCAGCCCCCAGAGACAGGGCTACGAGCAGTACTTC. Amino acids: CASSPQRQGYEQYF. V gene TRBV7-9 combines with J gene TRBJ2-7; TRBD1 aligns across 7 bases. Trimming took 5 bases from V and 3 from J; bases not matched to a gene: 7. Germline loops: CDR1 SEHNR, CDR2 FQNEAQ (reference sequence). This CDR3 comprises 14 residues.

With regard to this clone: Relative to the germline gene, one junction end is altered; a read error may explain this. This chain uses TRBV9 with TRBJ1-5, with 8 positions matching TRBD1. The CDR3 sequence is 16 residues long. From germline, CDR1 is SGDLS and CDR2 YYNGEE. The CDR3 spells CPPRGTGGYSNQPQHF. Written as DNA, the CDR3 is TGCCCTCCCCGGGGGACAGGCGGTTATAGCAATCAGCCCCAGCATTTT.

This chain joins TRBV5-6 and TRBJ2-7, with TRBD2 matching over 9 bases. Looked up from germline, CDR1 is SGHDT and CDR2 is YYEEEE. V lost 0 bases, J lost 0 bases, and 1 base stayed unmatched. This CDR3 is 15 amino acids long. The CDR3 loop reads CASSLGGRASYEQYF. CDR3 DNA sequence: TGTGCCAGCAGCTTGGGCGGGAGGGCCTCCTACGAGCAGTACTTC.

The chain is built from TRBV30 and TRBJ1-2; tentatively, D is TRBD1 (6 bases). This CDR3 has 14 amino acids. Germline CDR1 and CDR2: GTSNPN and SVGIG (reference sequence). The ends were cut back, 5 bases at V and 12 bases at J, with 25 bases in the middle. CDR3: CAWGQLQKTIANTF. The CDR3 DNA reads TGTGCCTGGGGACAGCTACAAAAGACTATCGCTAACACCTTC.

The rearrangement links TRBV24-1 to TRBJ2-7, with D possibly TRBD2 on 5 matching bases. Germline loops: CDR1 KGHDR, CDR2 SFDVKD. The CDR3 spans 13 residues. The germline V and J ends were trimmed by 4 bases and 7 bases, with 13 bases remaining between them. The CDR3 loop is CATSDPGSGEQYF. In nucleotides, the CDR3 is TGTGCCACCAGTGACCCCGGATCGGGGGAGCAGTACTTC.

V gene TRBV7-8 combines with J gene TRBJ2-5; perhaps TRBD2 as D (5 bases). Trimming pared 1 base from V and 5 bases from J, leaving 8 bases between. The CDR3 length is 13 residues. CDR1 is SGHVS and CDR2 is FQNEAQ in the germline V gene. DNA for the CDR3: TGTGCCAGCAGCTTAGTTTGGGAGGAGACCCAGTACTTC. It translates to CASSLVWEETQYF.

The chain combines TRBV6-5 with TRBJ1-2; D gene unclear. CDR3 length: 11 residues. Per the germline V gene, CDR1 is MNHEY and CDR2 is SVGAGI. V lost 6 bases, J lost 8 bases, and 10 bases lay in between. CDR3 region: CASRNAVGYTF. Written as DNA, the CDR3 is TGTGCCAGCAGAAACGCAGTGGGCTACACCTTC.

CDR3 nucleotides: TGCAGCGTTGTGAGCGATGGCTACACCTTC. Its translation: CSVVSDGYTF. The V call is TRBV29-1, the J call TRBJ1-2; D is uncertain. Germline CDR1 SQVTM, CDR2 ANQGSEA. V lost 4 bases to trimming and J lost 6 bases, with 6 bases between them. This CDR3 is 10 amino acids long.

The chain recombines TRBV6-5 with TRBJ1-1; possibly TRBD1 for D (5 bases). This CDR3 has 13 residues. The germline V gene encodes CDR1 MNHEY and CDR2 SVGAGI. The V and J ends lost 6 bases and 1 base respectively, with 9 bases between them. The CDR3 region is CASSQQGNTEAFF. The CDR3 DNA reads TGTGCCAGCAGCCAGCAGGGGAACACTGAAGCTTTCTTT.

The chain has TRBV3-1 (or the pseudogene TRBV3-2) and TRBJ1-1; D not resolved. Trimming pared 0 bases from V and 1 base from J, leaving 6 bases between. The CDR3 runs to 14 residues. Germline V gene data show CDR1 as LGHDT and CDR2 as YNNKEL (reference sequence). The CDR3 reads CASSQEIGNTEAFF. The CDR3, as DNA: TGTGCCAGCAGCCAAGAAATCGGGAACACTGAAGCTTTCTTT.

The rearrangement joins TRBV30 to TRBJ1-2; D remains unclear. The CDR3 has 13 residues. The ends were cut back, 2 bases at V and 2 bases at J, with 9 bases in the middle. Germline V gene sequence: CDR1 GTSNPN, CDR2 SVGIG (reference sequence). Here the CDR3 reads CAWSRGGNYGYTF. CDR3 nucleotide sequence: TGTGCCTGGAGTCGGGGAGGGAACTATGGCTACACCTTC.